The T cell receptor beta chain under discussion was sequenced for a study of response to subunit inactivated influenza vaccine. MiXCR, applied by TCRdb to the RT-PCR reads, yields one record per CDR3 protein. Found here are just under 550,000 distinct CDR3 sequences, 20% to 25% of them singletons; the top ten hold roughly 2.8%. Trimming took off 1 base at V and 2 bases at J, with 3 bases between the two ends. Germline V gene lookup returns CDR1 SGDLS and CDR2 YYNGEE. This CDR3 spans 12 amino acids. The same sample was also studied in work on T cells expressing NK-cell markers. In that study: What made the TCR beta cDNA was 5'RACE template switching with UMIs. An anti-gamma-delta TCR antibody restricted sorting to alpha-beta TCR T cells in several experiments.

This sequence was found in a man aged 50-60 years who received an inactivated influenza vaccine. The V call is TRBV9, the J call TRBJ1-2, with D unresolved. This specimen was CD4+ T cells sorted from PBMCs, taken approximately 12 days after vaccination. CDR3 nucleotides: TGTGCCAGCAGCGTATTCAACTATGGCTACACCTTC. It specifies CASSVFNYGYTF. Looking up the rest from reference TRBV9 and TRBJ1-2 gives the full variable domain: DSGVTQTPKHLITATGQRVTLRCSPRSGDLSVYWYQQSLDQGLQFLIQYYNGEERAKGNILERFSAQQFPDLHSELNLSSLELGDSALYFCASSVFNYGYTFGSGTRLTVV.